The sequence of this T cell receptor (beta chain) was determined in a study of T cell responses to AZD1222 COVID-19 vaccine. On the study more broadly: The study pooled second doses at about 4 or about 12 weeks. Whole-study findings and limits: Dominant at 160-218 and 743-854, vaccine-associated CD4 TCRs also spanned spike.

Trimming removed 7 bases from V and 10 bases from J, with 17 bases in between. The CDR3 length is 13 residues. Germline V gene lookup returns CDR1 MNHEY and CDR2 SVGAGI. Generated by immunoSEQ multiplex PCR, the TCRdb table keeps only in-frame clones and is missing some. This sample has tens of thousands of clones; roughly 90% occur once, and the top ten carry 2.2%. About this clone: Its target is unknown.

The chain recombines TRBV6-5 with TRBJ2-1; D might be TRBD1 or TRBD2, each matching 6 bases. The sample was peripheral blood, taken on day 0 of AZD1222 vaccination. This sequence originates from an adult in good health. The CDR3 sequence: CASTSQRGAEQFF. Here the CDR3 DNA reads TGTGCCAGCACCTCTCAGAGGGGGGCGGAGCAGTTCTTC.